These 13 T cell receptor beta chains originate from one sample sequenced in a study of cytomegalovirus exposure and HLA in healthy donors. Primers included in the PCR were 60 Vbeta and 13 Jbeta primers. Produced via immunoSEQ multiplex PCR; TCRdb's table is partial and in-frame only. Across 130,000 or so clones, the top ten clones capture roughly 1.4% of the sample. Sequencing was performed on PBMCs. Source of these receptors: a woman aged 40-49 years in good health and CMV-seronegative.

The DNA for the CDR3 is TGTGCCAGCTCTCTACTACTACAGGAGAACACCGGGGAGCTGTTTTTT. Protein product: CASSLLLQENTGELFF. V is TRBV18 and J is TRBJ2-2; maybe TRBD1 (5 bases). This CDR3 is 16 amino acids long. Germline V lookup: CDR1 KGHSH, CDR2 LQKENI. Trimming pared 6 bases from V and 1 base from J, leaving 15 bases between. The full variable domain, in which reference TRBV18 and TRBJ2-2 provide the parts outside the CDR3, is NAGVMQNPRHLVRRRGQEARLRCSPMKGHSHVYWYRQLPEEGLKFMVYLQKENIIDESGMPKERFSAEFPKEGPSILRIQQVVRGDSAAYFCASSLLLQENTGELFFGEGSRLTVL.

The rearrangement joins TRBV10-3 to TRBJ2-5; 7 bases align to TRBD1. The ends lost 3 bases at V and 3 bases at J; junction bases unmatched: 7. This CDR3 has 15 amino acids. Germline V lookup: CDR1 ENHRY, CDR2 SYGVKD. The CDR3 DNA reads TGTGCCATCAGTGACTCAGGGGGATCCAAAGAGACCCAGTACTTC. Amino acid sequence: CAISDSGGSKETQYF.

The chain employs TRBV7-2 and TRBJ2-5; D perhaps matches TRBD2 (6 bases). V was pared by 7 bases and J by 5 bases, with 17 bases between. Germline V gene sequence: CDR1 SGHTA, CDR2 FQGNSA. The CDR3 is 14 residues long. The CDR3 is CASNNGGAEETQYF. In DNA form, the CDR3 reads TGTGCCAGCAACAATGGAGGGGCGGAGGAGACCCAGTACTTC.

The chain couples TRBV19 to TRBJ2-7; TRBD1 might be the D (6 bases). Germline values: CDR1 LNHDA, CDR2 SQIVND (reference sequence). The germline V and J ends were trimmed by 3 bases and 5 bases, with 11 bases remaining between them. The CDR3 sequence is 13 residues long. CDR3 sequence (DNA): TGTGCCAGTAGTATGCGGAAGGGGGACGAGCAGTACTTC. Encoded protein: CASSMRKGDEQYF.

The rearrangement joins TRBV5-4 to TRBJ1-3; tentative D call: TRBD1 (5 bases). V shed 3 bases and J shed 0 bases, with 7 bases lying between them. Germline CDR1 and CDR2: SGHNT and YYREEE (reference sequence). The CDR3 spans 14 residues. In nucleotides, the CDR3 is TGTGCCAGCAGCTCTCAGGGCTCTGGAAACACCATATATTTT. Its translation: CASSSQGSGNTIYF.

The rearrangement links TRBV7-3 to TRBJ2-7; D is possibly TRBD2 (7 bases). V lost 5 bases and J 4 bases, leaving 18 bases between the germline ends. This CDR3 spans 15 amino acids. The V gene's germline CDR1 is SGHTA and CDR2 FQGTGA. The CDR3 protein is CASSPAGADFYEQYF. CDR3 nucleotide sequence: TGTGCCAGCAGCCCCGCGGGGGCCGACTTTTACGAGCAGTACTTC.

V usage is TRBV6-5 and J usage is TRBJ1-1; D perhaps matches TRBD1 (6 bases). This CDR3 is built from 15 residues. Germline V gene data show CDR1 as MNHEY and CDR2 as SVGAGI. With 8 bases removed from V and 4 bases from J, the gap between germline ends came to 20 bases. The CDR3 protein is CASLQAGDLGTEAFF. CDR3 bases: TGTGCCAGCTTACAGGCAGGGGATCTTGGCACTGAAGCTTTCTTT.

This chain connects TRBV2 to TRBJ2-1; D may be TRBD2 (6 bases). This CDR3 contains 16 residues. The ends were cut back, 6 bases at V and 2 bases at J, with 17 bases in the middle. CDR1 and CDR2 from the germline V gene are SNHLY and FYNNEI. The CDR3 sequence is CASRTTRERPYNEQFF. In nucleotides, the CDR3 is TGTGCCAGCAGAACGACTAGGGAGCGTCCCTACAATGAGCAGTTCTTC. The entire variable domain, with the rest obtained from reference TRBV2 and TRBJ2-1, is as follows: EPEVTQTPSHQVTQMGQEVILRCVPISNHLYFYWYRQILGQKVEFLVSFYNNEISEKSEIFDDQFSVERPDGSNFTLKIRSTKLEDSAMYFCASRTTRERPYNEQFFGPGTRLTVL.

The chain couples TRBV7-6 to TRBJ1-1; 8 bases map to TRBD1. Germline assignment: CDR1 SGHVS and CDR2 FNYEAQ. This CDR3 is 15 amino acids long. With V trimmed by 5 bases and J by 5 bases, 10 bases remained unmatched. CDR3 in DNA: TGTGCCAGCAGCGGAGGACAGGGTTCGAAAACTGAAGCTTTCTTT. This sequence encodes CASSGGQGSKTEAFF.

CDR3 DNA: TGTGCCAGCAGCTACCCGGGACAGAACACCGGGGAGCTGTTTTTT. Encoded protein: CASSYPGQNTGELFF. This sequence joins TRBV7-3 and TRBJ2-2, with a weak D call TRBD1 (6 bases). The V gene lost 4 bases and the J gene lost 1 base, with 10 bases spanning the gap. Germline-derived CDR1 and CDR2 are SGHTA and FQGTGA. This CDR3 comprises 15 residues.

This chain connects TRBV10-3 to TRBJ2-4; perhaps TRBD2 as D (5 bases). The germline V gene encodes CDR1 ENHRY and CDR2 SYGVKD. Trimming took off 6 bases at V and 0 bases at J, with 21 bases between the two ends. CDR3 size: 18 residues. The DNA for the CDR3 is TGTGCCATCAGCGACGAACGGGCGGGTTCTCTAGCCAAAAACATTCAGTACTTC. Its translation: CAISDERAGSLAKNIQYF.

The chain couples TRBV28 to TRBJ1-4; 7 positions match TRBD1. Trimming removed 2 bases from V and 4 bases from J; junction bases left unmatched: 7. The germline CDR1 and CDR2 sequences are MDHEN and SYDVKM. The CDR3 spans 16 residues. CDR3 sequence: CASSLLGQSINEKLFF. DNA of the CDR3: TGTGCCAGCAGTTTACTGGGACAGTCAATTAATGAAAAACTGTTTTTT.

The chain links TRBV27 to TRBJ1-2; the match to TRBD1 covers 7 bases. This CDR3 spans 13 amino acids. V trimming: 2 bases; J trimming: 4 bases; junction bases outside the gene matches: 1. Germline CDR1 MNHEY, CDR2 SMNVEV (reference sequence). CDR3 amino acids: CASSLRQGYGYTF. The CDR3 DNA follows: TGTGCCAGCAGTTTACGACAGGGCTATGGCTACACCTTC.